This is a list of T cell receptor beta chains from one sample in a study of response to subunit inactivated influenza vaccine. Using its own MiXCR run on the RT-PCR reads, TCRdb lists one record per CDR3 protein. The top ten hold around 6.5% of the sample, which has hundreds of thousands of distinct CDR3 sequences, more than 11% seen once. The sequencing here drew on PBMCs from blood, taken approximately 15 days before vaccination. The receptors were gathered from a man aged 45-60 years who received an inactivated influenza vaccine. CDR3s include the opening cysteine and the closing phenylalanine or tryptophan. The order of the fields is CDR3 DNA, CDR3 protein, D gene, V gene, clone size, J gene. A D gene is named only where the DNA matches it firmly. Clone size is shown for a subset of rows, as once, few, many or a class of expanded clone.

TGTGCCAGCAGCCAAGGGGACAGGGATTTCACAGATACGCAGTATTTT	CASSQGDRDFTDTQYF	TRBD1	TRBV4-2	few	TRBJ2-3
TGTGCCAGCGGAATACTAGCGCCCCAAGAGACCCAGTACTTC	CASGILAPQETQYF	TRBD2	TRBV7-9	NA	TRBJ2-5
TGTGCCACCACCCGCGGCAGGGTTAACACTGAAGCTTTCTTT	CATTRGRVNTEAFF	NA	TRBV15	few	TRBJ1-1
TGTGCCAGTAGCGCCGACAGGGGTAAGGTTCCCCAGCATTTT	CASSADRGKVPQHF	TRBD1	TRBV19	NA	TRBJ1-5
TGTGCCAGCAGGCGACTTGGGGTCAACACAGATACGCAGTATTTT	CASRRLGVNTDTQYF	NA	TRBV28	many	TRBJ2-3
TGCAGTGCGTCGCGGACGCGACAGGAGCAGTACTTC	CSASRTRQEQYF	NA	TRBV20-1	NA	TRBJ2-7
TGCGCCAGTCGTCCGGACAGGGACACCTACGAGCAGTACTTC	CASRPDRDTYEQYF	TRBD1	TRBV5-1	NA	TRBJ2-7
TGTGCCGCTGGGGGAGCAGGGGGCACAGATACGCAGTATTTT	CAAGGAGGTDTQYF	NA	TRBV10-3	NA	TRBJ2-3
TGCAGTGCTCGCCCCACAGGGAACAATGAGCAGTTCTTC	CSARPTGNNEQFF	NA	TRBV20-1	many	TRBJ2-1
TGTGCCAGCAGTGACCCCACCTCCCGACTACAAAGGGAGCAGTTCTTC	CASSDPTSRLQREQFF	NA	TRBV6-2/TRBV6-3	many	TRBJ2-1
TGTGCCATCAGCGAAACACAGGGGAGCTCCTACAATGAGCAGTTCTTC	CAISETQGSSYNEQFF	TRBD1	TRBV10-3	NA	TRBJ2-1
TGTGCCAGCAGTTCCGGTTGGAATTCACCCCTCAACTTT	CASSSGWNSPLNF	NA	TRBV28	NA	TRBJ1-6